Following are 29 T cell receptor beta chains from one sample sequenced in a study of circulating and synovial CD4+ cells in juvenile arthritis. Produced via immunoSEQ multiplex PCR; TCRdb's table is partial and in-frame only. Seen here are tens of thousands of clones, roughly 95% observed once, and the top ten hold 0.15% to 0.2%. Sequenced material: CD4+ T cells from blood. The receptor set was obtained from a human donor with juvenile idiopathic arthritis.

The genes are TRBV27 and TRBJ2-1; 8 bases are a match to TRBD1. The CDR3 has 16 amino acids. The germline V gene encodes CDR1 MNHEY and CDR2 SMNVEV (reference sequence). V lost 2 bases to trimming and J lost 7 bases; unmatched junction nucleotides: 10. As DNA, the CDR3 is TGTGCCAGCAGTTTACTTCAGGGGGCGCGGGCGAATGAGCAGTTCTTC. This encodes CASSLLQGARANEQFF.

V and J are TRBV7-8 and TRBJ2-4; D not resolved. The CDR3 covers 16 residues. V was clipped by 5 bases and J by 7 bases, with 21 bases between them. Germline V CDR1 and CDR2: SGHVS, FQNEAQ. The CDR3 nucleotides are TGTGCCAGCAGCGCAAATTCACGCCTAGAGGTCAACATTCAGTACTTC. Translated: CASSANSRLEVNIQYF.

The chain couples TRBV7-8 to TRBJ2-1, with D possibly being TRBD2 (6 bases). The CDR3 is 14 amino acids. Germline V CDR1 and CDR2: SGHVS, FQNEAQ. Between the trimmed V and J ends, which lost 4 bases and 4 bases, there was a span of 11 bases. In DNA form, the CDR3 reads TGTGCCAGCAGCTCGTATGGGGGGTACAATGAGCAGTTCTTC. Translating it yields CASSSYGGYNEQFF.

The chain combines TRBV30 with TRBJ2-2, with no clear D. CDR3 length equals 14 residues. Germline V CDR1 and CDR2: GTSNPN, SVGIG (reference sequence). Trimming removed 4 bases from V and 0 bases from J, with 9 bases in between. CDR3 in amino acids: CAWTKPTNTGELFF. CDR3 DNA: TGTGCCTGGACGAAGCCGACGAACACCGGGGAGCTGTTTTTT.

The rearrangement joins TRBV28 to TRBJ1-5; D is unresolved. Trimming took 5 bases from V and 5 from J, leaving 7 bases between them. This CDR3 has 12 residues. The germline V gene has CDR1 MDHEN and CDR2 SYDVKM. CDR3 protein: CASSERHQPQHF. The CDR3 DNA follows: TGTGCCAGCAGTGAGCGCCATCAGCCCCAGCATTTT.

V gene TRBV9 combines with J gene TRBJ2-1; TRBD2 matches 12 bases. In germline, CDR1 is SGDLS, CDR2 YYNGEE. This CDR3 region has 16 residues. The V and J ends lost 0 bases and 6 bases, in that order; junction bases with no gene match: 4. CDR3 in DNA: TGTGCCAGCAGCGTAGGGGCTAGCGGGGGGGCCAATGAGCAGTTCTTC. Its translation is CASSVGASGGANEQFF. The complete variable domain, with remaining parts taken from reference TRBV9 and TRBJ2-1, reads DSGVTQTPKHLITATGQRVTLRCSPRSGDLSVYWYQQSLDQGLQFLIQYYNGEERAKGNILERFSAQQFPDLHSELNLSSLELGDSALYFCASSVGASGGANEQFFGPGTRLTVL.

The V gene is TRBV6-5, the J gene TRBJ2-7; D is perhaps TRBD2 (5 bases). V lost 4 bases and J lost 4, with 14 bases in between. The CDR3 length is 14 residues. Germline V gene sequence: CDR1 MNHEY, CDR2 SVGAGI. The CDR3 loop reads CASSFRLSPYEQYF. The CDR3 DNA reads TGTGCCAGCAGTTTTAGACTATCCCCTTACGAGCAGTACTTC.

This rearrangement joins TRBV4-1 to TRBJ2-7; D gene uncertain. This CDR3 comprises 16 residues. Trimming stripped 0 bases from V and 0 bases from J, with 12 bases between. In germline, CDR1 is MGHRA, CDR2 YSYEKL. CDR3 protein: CASSQENSLPSYEQYF. The CDR3 coding sequence is TGCGCCAGCAGCCAAGAAAACAGTCTCCCCTCCTACGAGCAGTACTTC.

The chain is built from TRBV6-5 and TRBJ1-1; no reliable D call. The CDR3 sequence is 14 residues long. Per germline, CDR1 MNHEY and CDR2 SVGAGI. V was shortened by 6 bases and J by 8 bases, with 19 bases between the two germline ends. DNA for the CDR3: TGTGCCAGCAGCAGGCTCGGCAGTTGGAAAGAAGCTTTCTTT. This translates into CASSRLGSWKEAFF.

The rearrangement joins TRBV7-2 to TRBJ2-3; D uncertain. Germline CDR1 and CDR2: SGHTA and FQGNSA. The V and J ends lost 3 bases and 0 bases respectively, with 4 bases between them. CDR3 length: 13 amino acids. CDR3 bases: TGTGCCAGCAGCTTCCCTAGCACAGATACGCAGTATTTT. Protein: CASSFPSTDTQYF.

In this sample, this clone turned up once. The chain employs TRBV6-6 and TRBJ1-1, with D maybe TRBD1 (5 bases). This CDR3 is 15 amino acids long. CDR1 and CDR2 (germline): MNHNY, SVGAGI (reference sequence). Trimming took 5 bases from V and 0 from J, leaving 13 bases between them. The CDR3 is CASSTTTDLNTEAFF. CDR3 DNA: TGTGCCAGCAGTACGACGACAGACTTGAACACTGAAGCTTTCTTT.

The table lists this clone with a count of one. V usage is TRBV5-1 and J usage is TRBJ2-7; TRBD2 agrees at 8 bases. The CDR3 contains 18 residues. The ends lost 4 bases at V and 4 bases at J; junction bases unmatched: 19. Germline-derived CDR1 and CDR2 are SGHRS and YFSETQ. In DNA form, the CDR3 reads TGCGCCAGCAGCCTCGGACTAGCCACCCGTTGGACGGAGTACGAGCAGTACTTC. This translates into CASSLGLATRWTEYEQYF.

The V call is TRBV11-3, the J call TRBJ2-1, with 9 bases matching TRBD1. With V trimmed by 5 bases and J by 3 bases, 2 bases remained unmatched. Looked up from germline, CDR1 is SGHNT and CDR2 is YENEEA. The CDR3 contains 14 residues. CDR3 nucleotides: TGTGCCAGCAGCCGGGACAGGGTCTACAATGAGCAGTTCTTC. Amino acid sequence: CASSRDRVYNEQFF. The variable domain in full, completed from reference TRBV11-3 and TRBJ2-1, reads EAGVVQSPRYKIIEKKQPVAFWCNPISGHNTLYWYLQNLGQGPELLIRYENEEAVDDSQLPKDRFSAERLKGVDSTLKIQPAELGDSAVYLCASSRDRVYNEQFFGPGTRLTVL.

This chain connects TRBV5-1 to TRBJ1-2; 7 bases are shared with TRBD1. Germline trimming cut 4 bases from V and 4 bases from J; bases unmatched to any gene: 10. In germline, CDR1 is SGHRS, CDR2 YFSETQ. This CDR3 comprises 15 residues. CDR3 region: CASSPSPRDSYGYTF. CDR3 bases: TGCGCCAGCAGCCCTTCGCCCCGGGACAGCTATGGCTACACCTTC. The complete variable domain, with remaining parts taken from reference TRBV5-1 and TRBJ1-2, reads KAGVTQTPRYLIKTRGQQVTLSCSPISGHRSVSWYQQTPGQGLQFLFEYFSETQRNKGNFPGRFSGRQFSNSRSEMNVSTLELGDSALYLCASSPSPRDSYGYTFGSGTRLTVV.

This sequence joins TRBV30 and TRBJ2-1; TRBD2 aligns across 7 bases. This CDR3 has 11 residues. The V gene's germline CDR1 is GTSNPN and CDR2 SVGIG (reference sequence). J lost 12 bases, V lost 3 bases, and 5 bases had no gene match. As DNA, the CDR3 is TGTGCCTGGAGCGGCGGGGGACCGCAGTTCTTC. Its translation is CAWSGGGPQFF.

The chain recombines TRBV7-2 with TRBJ2-7; possible D gene TRBD2, 6 bases. Trimming removed 5 bases at V and 6 bases at J, with 23 bases between. This CDR3 is built from 16 residues. The germline gives CDR1 SGHTA, CDR2 FQGNSA. The CDR3 spells CASSKWGGVTRGEQYF. CDR3 sequence (DNA): TGTGCCAGCAGCAAATGGGGCGGGGTGACCCGGGGCGAGCAGTACTTC.

J is TRBJ1-2 and V is TRBV19; the match to TRBD1 covers 7 bases. This CDR3 region has 13 residues. Losses at the gene ends were 5 bases for V and 8 bases for J; bases not matched to a gene: 8. Germline V CDR1 and CDR2: LNHDA, SQIVND (reference sequence). CDR3 coding DNA: TGTGCCAGTAGTTTCACAGGGGTTAGAGGCTACACCTTC. Encoded protein: CASSFTGVRGYTF.

The chain combines TRBV6-1 with TRBJ2-7; no clear D. CDR1 and CDR2 from the germline V gene are MNHNS and SASEGT. CDR3 length: 15 amino acids. The V end was cut by 3 bases, the J end by 1 base, with 13 bases between. CDR3 amino acids: CASSEWAVGSYEQYF. The CDR3 DNA follows: TGTGCCAGCAGTGAGTGGGCAGTTGGATCCTACGAGCAGTACTTC.

The gene calls are TRBV5-4 and TRBJ2-1, with 7 bases lining up with TRBD2. This CDR3 comprises 16 residues. V shed 3 bases, J shed 0 bases, and the junction held 6 bases outside the gene matches. Germline V gives CDR1 SGHNT, CDR2 YYREEE (reference sequence). The CDR3 DNA reads as TGTGCCAGCAGCTCCCAGCGGGGTAGCTCCTACAATGAGCAGTTCTTC. Translated: CASSSQRGSSYNEQFF.

This clone has a single count. This chain links TRBV2 with TRBJ1-2; D remains ambiguous. V was trimmed by 7 bases and J by 0 bases, leaving 18 bases between them. CDR3 size: 16 residues. Germline CDR1 and CDR2: SNHLY and FYNNEI. The CDR3 nucleotides are TGTGCCAGCACCACTCCAATGTACAGAACTAACTATGGCTACACCTTC. It is translated as CASTTPMYRTNYGYTF. Variable domain in full (rest from reference TRBV2 and TRBJ1-2): EPEVTQTPSHQVTQMGQEVILRCVPISNHLYFYWYRQILGQKVEFLVSFYNNEISEKSEIFDDQFSVERPDGSNFTLKIRSTKLEDSAMYFCASTTPMYRTNYGYTFGSGTRLTVV.

This chain uses TRBV7-8 with TRBJ1-1; D call uncertain. Looked up from germline, CDR1 is SGHVS and CDR2 is FQNEAQ. V was cut by 7 bases and J by 4 bases, with 10 bases left in between. The CDR3 runs 12 residues. The CDR3 sequence is CASTSVLTEAFF. The CDR3 DNA reads as TGTGCCAGCACCTCAGTTCTCACTGAAGCTTTCTTT.

Only one count was recorded for this clone. V is TRBV6-6 and J is TRBJ1-5; TRBD1 matches 7 bases. The CDR3 is made up of 16 amino acids. The germline V gene has CDR1 MNHNY and CDR2 SVGAGI (reference sequence). The junction had 10 bases not matched to a gene; V was cut back by 5 bases and J by 3 bases. The CDR3 here is CASSPTRQGNNQPQHF. CDR3 DNA sequence: TGTGCCAGCAGTCCTACTAGACAGGGAAACAATCAGCCCCAGCATTTT.

The chain employs TRBV5-6 and TRBJ2-1; 7 bases line up with TRBD2. CDR1 is SGHDT, CDR2 YYEEEE, per germline. This CDR3 is built from 17 residues. Losses at the gene ends were 1 base for V and 8 bases for J; bases not matched to a gene: 15. The DNA for the CDR3 is TGTGCCAGCAGCTTGTTTGCCCTACAGGTCCGGGGGGATGAGCAGTTCTTC. Translating it yields CASSLFALQVRGDEQFF.

This sequence joins TRBV4-1 and TRBJ2-7; 10 bases agree with TRBD1. Germline V lookup: CDR1 MGHRA, CDR2 YSYEKL. V trimming: 5 bases; J trimming: 7 bases; junction bases outside the gene matches: 8. This CDR3 spans 14 amino acids. The CDR3, as DNA: TGCGCCAGCAGCTCGACAGGGGGCCCTGGGGAGCAGTACTTC. It translates to CASSSTGGPGEQYF.

There are a few counts of this clone. CDR3 nucleotides: TGTGCCTGGAGTGCAGTGTCAGGTGGGGCCAACGTCCTGACTTTC. Its protein is CAWSAVSGGANVLTF. The genes are TRBV30 and TRBJ2-6; D uncertain. Germline V lookup: CDR1 GTSNPN, CDR2 SVGIG (reference sequence). The CDR3 is 15 residues long. Trimming took off 1 base at V and 3 bases at J, with 10 bases between the two ends.

This clone was seen only a few times. The V and J genes are TRBV6-6 and TRBJ1-1, with 8 bases matching TRBD1. V lost 6 bases to trimming and J lost 4 bases; unmatched junction nucleotides: 7. Germline values: CDR1 MNHNY, CDR2 SVGAGI (reference sequence). This CDR3 is 14 amino acids long. The CDR3 coding sequence is TGTGCCAGCAGCCCCGGACAGGGTTTCACTGAAGCTTTCTTT. Amino acids: CASSPGQGFTEAFF.

This chain joins TRBV2 and TRBJ2-1; D is undetermined. Trimming removed 4 bases from V and 4 bases from J, with 8 bases in between. The germline V gene encodes CDR1 SNHLY and CDR2 FYNNEI. CDR3 length: 13 residues. Here the CDR3 reads CASSGSGYNEQFF. CDR3 DNA sequence: TGTGCCAGCAGTGGTTCCGGGTACAATGAGCAGTTCTTC.

The rearrangement links TRBV6-1 to TRBJ1-3; tentatively, D is TRBD1 (6 bases). This CDR3 region has 16 residues. V was pared by 3 bases and J by 1 base, with 13 bases between. CDR1 MNHNS and CDR2 SASEGT come from the germline V gene. The CDR3 nucleotides are TGTGCCAGCAGTGACGCGGACAGAGCGTCTGGAAACACCATATATTTT. Its protein is CASSDADRASGNTIYF.

This chain connects TRBV7-9 to TRBJ2-3, with D possibly matching TRBD2 (6 bases). Germline CDR1 reads SEHNR; CDR2 reads FQNEAQ (reference sequence). The CDR3 is made up of 11 amino acids. V was trimmed by 10 bases and J by 14 bases, leaving 19 bases between them. The CDR3 DNA sequence: TGTGCCATCTCGGGACTTTATTTTCGGTATTTT. It yields the protein CAISGLYFRYF.